This T cell receptor beta chain appears in the sequencing data of a study of blood T cells in healthy people across ages. V lost 5 bases and J lost 2, with 15 bases in between. Germline CDR1 reads SGHTA; CDR2 reads FQGNSA. This CDR3 contains 15 residues. This clonotype was observed many times. Through a sample-barcoded 5' primer and a J-beta primer mix, a second PCR was run for roughly 6 to 11 cycles. TCRdb reanalysed the 5' RACE reads using MiXCR and keeps one entry per CDR3 protein. The table records 800,000 to 950,000 distinct CDR3 sequences, about 27% of them present only once. These data also formed part of another study, on T cells of mothers and their children.

The sequencing input was blood. The chain recombines TRBV7-2 with TRBJ2-5, with a tentative D call TRBD2 (6 bases). The sequence derives from a woman in her thirties or forties in good health. The CDR3 coding sequence is TGTGCCAGCAGCACGCAAGTAGCGGAACAAGAGACCCAGTACTTC. It yields the protein CASSTQVAEQETQYF.